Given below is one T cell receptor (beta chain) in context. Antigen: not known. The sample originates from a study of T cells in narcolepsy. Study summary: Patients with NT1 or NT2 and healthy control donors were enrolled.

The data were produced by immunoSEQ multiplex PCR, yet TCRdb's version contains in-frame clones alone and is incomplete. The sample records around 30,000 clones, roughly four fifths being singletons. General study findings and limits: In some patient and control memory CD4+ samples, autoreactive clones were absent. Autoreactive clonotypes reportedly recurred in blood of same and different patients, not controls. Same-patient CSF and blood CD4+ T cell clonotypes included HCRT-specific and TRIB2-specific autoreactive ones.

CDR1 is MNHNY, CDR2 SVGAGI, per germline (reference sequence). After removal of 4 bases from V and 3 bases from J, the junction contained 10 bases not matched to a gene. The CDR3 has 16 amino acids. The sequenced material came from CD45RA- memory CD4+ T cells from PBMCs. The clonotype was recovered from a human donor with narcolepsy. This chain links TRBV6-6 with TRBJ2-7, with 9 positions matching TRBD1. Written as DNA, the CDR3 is TGTGCCAGCAGTTCGACTACCGGGACAGGGAACTACGAGCAGTACTTC. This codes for CASSSTTGTGNYEQYF.